The present T cell receptor (beta chain) was sequenced within a study of siplizumab effects on memory and regulatory T cells. Study background: With siplizumab at 0.75 to 1 ug/mL or without drug, mixed lymphocyte reactions were set up in pairs.

The germline V gene has CDR1 MDHEN and CDR2 SYDVKM. The CDR3 consists of 12 residues. V was pared by 8 bases and J by 8 bases, with 12 bases between. On this clone itself: What it binds is unknown.

Findings and caveats of the study: A naive or memory phenotype could not be assigned to roughly 75-97% of the proliferating CD4+ or CD8+ clones. Alloreactive CD4+ clones that could be mapped were on average about 64% Treg-derived with siplizumab, against over 25% in controls.

Each sample yielded around 9.3 x 10^4 assayed TCR templates. The repertoire was sequenced with immunoSEQ multiplex PCR; TCRdb's copy has only in-frame clones and lacks some. The table shows 13,000 to 15,000 clones, with around 43% occurring only once. Cells that made up the mixed lymphocyte reaction were cocultured at 37°C for 6 to 7 days. The TCR originated in a human donor in good health; the cells came from an allogeneic mixed lymphocyte reaction. Some clones in this sample may be carry-over from other donors' samples. This chain links TRBV28 with TRBJ1-4; D gene unclear. The sample taken for sequencing was CFSE-low (dividing) CD4+ T cells sorted from an allogeneic mixed lymphocyte reaction. The CDR3 sequence: CASRWAEEKLFF. In DNA form, the CDR3 reads TGTGCCAGCCGGTGGGCAGAGGAAAAACTGTTTTTT.